The 9 T cell receptor beta chains below all came from one sample that was sequenced in a study of HIV-infected children after antiretroviral therapy interruption. Treatment of the sample: PENTA 11 planned treatment interruption arm or continuous ART arm. The TCR library was built from RNA with a 3' RACE protocol and unique molecular identifiers. TCRdb re-derived calls from the 3' RACE reads in MiXCR, one entry per CDR3 protein. The sample yields about 89,000 distinct CDR3 sequences, approximately 6.9% seen once. This specimen was CD45RA+ CD4+ T cells from PBMCs, pooled from several time points, taken from a donor given antiretroviral therapy, either interrupted or continuous. The subset was: naive CD4+ CD45RA+ CD45RO- T cells. All receptors come from a pool of human donors with HIV.

Many counts were recorded for this clonotype. The chain combines TRBV6-1 with TRBJ2-4; 7 bases map to TRBD1. Germline CDR1 is MNHNS and CDR2 is SASEGT. CDR3 length equals 15 residues. V gave up 1 base and J gave up 7 bases; unmatched junction bases: 7. Here the CDR3 reads CASSEGIGGKNIQYF. DNA for the CDR3: TGTGCCAGCAGTGAAGGCATAGGGGGCAAGAACATTCAGTACTTC.

Regarding this clonotype: A much bigger clone sits one base away, suggesting this may be a read error. V usage is TRBV7-9 and J usage is TRBJ1-1; D remains ambiguous. The germline CDR1 and CDR2 sequences are SEHNR and FQNEAQ (reference sequence). The V end was cut by 2 bases, the J end by 0 bases, with 4 bases between. This CDR3 contains 13 residues. The DNA for the CDR3 is TGTGCCAGCAGCTTAACGTTGAACACTGAAGCTTTCTTT. It encodes CASSLTLNTEAFF. The full variable domain, with the rest looked up from reference TRBV7-9 and TRBJ1-1, is DTGVSQNPRHKITKRGQNVTFRCDPISEHNRLYWYRQTLGQGPEFLTYFQNEAQLEKSRLLSDRFSAERPKGSFSTLEIQRTEQGDSAMYLCASSLTLNTEAFFGQGTRLTVV.

This clonotype was seen at least ten times. J is TRBJ2-7 and V is TRBV4-2; D may correspond to TRBD1 or TRBD2 (5 bases each). Germline V gene sequence: CDR1 LGHNA, CDR2 YNFKEQ. The CDR3 covers 13 residues. With 0 bases removed from V and 5 bases from J, the gap between germline ends came to 8 bases. The CDR3 loop reads CASSQERGDEQYF. CDR3 sequence (DNA): TGTGCCAGCAGCCAAGAGAGGGGTGACGAGCAGTACTTC.

The CDR3 spells CASSQNRDQPQHF. DNA of the CDR3: TGTGCCAGCAGCCAAAACAGGGATCAGCCCCAGCATTTT. The rearrangement links TRBV3-1 to TRBJ1-5, with TRBD1 as a possible D gene (6 bases). CDR3 length: 13 amino acids. Germline loops: CDR1 LGHDT, CDR2 YNNKEL (reference sequence). V was clipped by 2 bases and J by 5 bases, with 7 bases between them.

There are many counts of this clonotype. V gene TRBV20-1 combines with J gene TRBJ2-1; 12 bases match TRBD2. The CDR3 contains 18 residues. Looked up from germline, CDR1 is DFQATT and CDR2 is SNEGSKA (reference sequence). V shed 6 bases, J shed 4 bases, and the junction held 16 bases outside the gene matches. The chain's CDR3 is CSAAPAIPTSGGYNEQFF. CDR3 bases: TGCAGTGCCGCGCCAGCCATTCCGACTAGCGGGGGTTACAATGAGCAGTTCTTC.

This clonotype was counted ten times or more. The rearrangement uses TRBV7-8 and TRBJ1-2; no definite D call. With 2 bases removed from V and 3 bases from J, the gap between germline ends came to 10 bases. Germline lookup yields CDR1 SGHVS and CDR2 FQNEAQ. The CDR3 runs 14 residues. Written as DNA, the CDR3 is TGTGCCAGCAGCTTAAGCCCCCTCCACTATGGCTACACCTTC. Protein: CASSLSPLHYGYTF. The variable domain in full, completed from reference TRBV7-8 and TRBJ1-2, reads GAGVSQSPRYKVAKRGQDVALRCDPISGHVSLFWYQQALGQGPEFLTYFQNEAQLDKSGLPSDRFFAERPEGSVSTLKIQRTQQEDSAVYLCASSLSPLHYGYTFGSGTRLTVV.

This clonotype was recorded a few times. This chain links TRBV6-5 with TRBJ1-2, with no clear D. The V gene lost 10 bases and the J gene lost 1 base, with 7 bases spanning the gap. The CDR3 runs to 11 residues. In germline, CDR1 is MNHEY, CDR2 SVGAGI. DNA for the CDR3: TGTGCCATAGAAAATAACTATGGCTACACCTTC. Its translation: CAIENNYGYTF.

This clonotype was seen many times. This chain joins TRBV9 and TRBJ2-6; D gene ambiguous. Germline-derived CDR1 and CDR2 are SGDLS and YYNGEE. The CDR3 extends over 15 amino acids. The V end was cut by 0 bases, the J end by 3 bases, with 7 bases between. This CDR3 is CASSVGTLGANVLTF. For the CDR3, the DNA is TGTGCCAGCAGCGTAGGGACGCTTGGGGCCAACGTCCTGACTTTC.

This rearrangement joins TRBV10-3 to TRBJ2-7, with D unclear. The germline gives CDR1 ENHRY, CDR2 SYGVKD. The CDR3 is 11 amino acids. V lost 3 bases and J 4 bases, leaving 4 bases between the germline ends. CDR3 protein: CAISDVYEQYF. The CDR3, as DNA: TGTGCCATCAGTGACGTGTACGAGCAGTACTTC.